The present TCR beta chain was sequenced within a study of T cells after yellow fever vaccination. Overall study results and limits: Clones that expanded after primary vaccination mostly reappeared after the booster (just over 95% CD4, about 91% CD8). The CD4 compartment and the CD8 compartment contained a small share of clonotypes in common.

This CDR3 is built from 16 residues. The ends were cut back, 7 bases at V and 0 bases at J, with 16 bases in the middle. Germline values: CDR1 SNHLY, CDR2 FYNNEI. TCRdb processed the 5' RACE reads anew with MiXCR; each CDR3 protein has one entry. The data hold approximately 160,000 distinct CDR3 sequences, with 9.3% observed a single time. This clonotype appeared a few times. What it binds is unknown. The V and J genes are TRBV2 and TRBJ1-5; TRBD1 is a possible D gene (5 bases). The TCR comes from a man younger than 35 who received the YFV17D yellow fever vaccine. Here the sequenced sample was CD8+ T cells sorted from PBMCs, taken 45 days after the yellow fever booster vaccination. The CDR3 loop is CASTQGRSLSNQPQHF. Here the CDR3 DNA reads TGTGCCAGCACCCAGGGACGGAGCCTTAGCAATCAGCCCCAGCATTTT.